The entry below describes one TCR beta chain. Sequencing was performed with immunoSEQ multiplex PCR; in TCRdb, only in-frame clones are kept and a portion is missing. The sample has over 50,000 clones, 80% to 90% seen once. This record belongs to a study of Tregs in tolerant kidney transplant recipients. The CDR3 extends over 14 amino acids. Per germline, CDR1 ENHRY and CDR2 SYGVKD. Trimming removed 5 bases from V and 5 bases from J, with 12 bases in between. This receptor was taken from a human donor who received a combined kidney and bone marrow transplant. The chain joins TRBV10-3 to TRBJ2-2; the D call may be TRBD1 or TRBD2 (6 bases each). The sequencing here drew on Tregs from blood, taken before the transplant. The chain's CDR3 is CAISREGGTGELFF. The DNA for the CDR3 is TGTGCCATCAGTAGAGAGGGGGGTACCGGGGAGCTGTTTTTT.